A single sample gave rise to the 10 T cell receptor beta chains below, sequenced in a study of T cell responses to AZD1222 COVID-19 vaccine. Produced via immunoSEQ multiplex PCR; TCRdb's table is partial and in-frame only. The sample yields some 150,000 clones, 88% seen once. The sequencing here drew on peripheral blood, taken on day 0 of MenACWY control vaccination. All receptors come from an adult in good health.

The rearrangement joins TRBV3-1 (or the pseudogene TRBV3-2) to TRBJ1-1; a weak D match, TRBD1 (5 bases). V lost 6 bases and J 2 bases, leaving 13 bases between the germline ends. Germline V gene lookup returns CDR1 LGHDT and CDR2 YNNKEL (reference sequence). There are 14 residues in the CDR3. The CDR3 region has the DNA TGTGCCAGCAGGTCGGGACTGCCTAACACTGAAGCTTTCTTT. It specifies CASRSGLPNTEAFF.

This sequence joins TRBV28 and TRBJ1-1, with D hard to call. V was pared by 3 bases and J by 2 bases, with 1 base between. CDR3 length: 11 amino acids. Germline CDR1 is MDHEN and CDR2 is SYDVKM. This CDR3 reads CASSFNTEAFF. The CDR3, as DNA: TGTGCCAGCAGTTTTAACACTGAAGCTTTCTTT.

The rearrangement joins TRBV5-1 to TRBJ1-2; 9 bases align to TRBD1. The length of the CDR3 is 14 residues. Germline CDR1 is SGHRS and CDR2 is YFSETQ. With V trimmed by 3 bases and J by 7 bases, 7 bases remained unmatched. The CDR3 region is CASSSMTGGSGYTF. In nucleotides, the CDR3 is TGCGCCAGCAGCTCAATGACAGGGGGGTCTGGCTACACCTTC.

The V and J genes are TRBV6-6 and TRBJ1-5, with unresolved D. Germline CDR1 MNHNY, CDR2 SVGAGI (reference sequence). The CDR3 runs 14 residues. V was cut by 2 bases and J by 4 bases, with 9 bases left in between. The CDR3 region has the DNA TGTGCCAGCAGTTACGGGCACGGGAATCAGCCCCAGCATTTT. Amino acid sequence: CASSYGHGNQPQHF.

In its sample, this clone was seen once. The J gene is TRBJ1-1, the V gene TRBV28; D perhaps matches TRBD1 (5 bases). This CDR3 contains 13 residues. Trimming shortened V by 5 bases and J by 4 bases, and 11 bases separated the two germline ends. Germline V gene sequence: CDR1 MDHEN, CDR2 SYDVKM. The CDR3 loop reads CASSGDSGTEAFF. CDR3 nucleotides: TGTGCCAGCAGTGGGGACTCGGGCACTGAAGCTTTCTTT. Looking up the rest from reference TRBV28 and TRBJ1-1 gives the full variable domain: DVKVTQSSRYLVKRTGEKVFLECVQDMDHENMFWYRQDPGLGLRLIYFSYDVKMKEKGDIPEGYSVSREKKERFSLILESASTNQTSMYLCASSGDSGTEAFFGQGTRLTVV.

This clone has just a few counts. The rearrangement links TRBV4-1 to TRBJ2-7, with 9 bases matching TRBD1. From germline, CDR1 is MGHRA and CDR2 YSYEKL. The CDR3 has 17 amino acids. The V and J ends lost 0 bases and 10 bases, in that order; junction bases with no gene match: 16. The CDR3 region is CASSQDDGTGTKKTQYF. Written as DNA, the CDR3 is TGCGCCAGCAGCCAAGACGATGGGACAGGGACGAAAAAGACACAGTACTTC.

CDR3 region: CASSLVGQQETQYF. For the CDR3, the DNA is TGTGCCAGCAGCTTAGTGGGCCAGCAAGAGACCCAGTACTTC. This chain uses TRBV7-2 with TRBJ2-5; D call uncertain. The CDR3 consists of 14 residues. The germline gives CDR1 SGHTA, CDR2 FQGNSA. The germline V and J ends were trimmed by 1 base and 2 bases, with 8 bases remaining between them.

CDR3 bases: TGTGCCAGCAGCTTGGCCGGGACAGGGAGCGGCTACACCTTC. It codes for CASSLAGTGSGYTF. The chain combines TRBV5-5 with TRBJ1-2, with TRBD1 identical over 9 bases. There are 14 residues in the CDR3. The V gene end was trimmed by 0 bases and the J gene end by 8 bases; junction bases not matched to a gene: 5. The germline CDR1 and CDR2 sequences are SGHKS and YYEKEE (reference sequence).

The chain has TRBV28 and TRBJ1-6; 9 bases match TRBD1. This CDR3 comprises 16 residues. Trimming at V came to 10 bases and at J to 5 bases, leaving 12 bases not matched to a gene. CDR1 MDHEN and CDR2 SYDVKM come from the germline V gene. Here the CDR3 reads CAIPLDRGAHNSPLHF. The CDR3 DNA reads TGTGCCATCCCGCTGGACAGGGGAGCCCATAATTCACCCCTCCACTTT. The variable domain in full, completed from reference TRBV28 and TRBJ1-6, reads DVKVTQSSRYLVKRTGEKVFLECVQDMDHENMFWYRQDPGLGLRLIYFSYDVKMKEKGDIPEGYSVSREKKERFSLILESASTNQTSMYLCAIPLDRGAHNSPLHFGNGTRLTVT.

This clone has just one count. V gene TRBV15 combines with J gene TRBJ2-1; the D gene is possibly TRBD1 (5 bases). The CDR3 sequence is 17 residues long. V was cut by 4 bases and J by 5 bases, with 21 bases left in between. Germline V gene lookup returns CDR1 LNHNV and CDR2 YYDKDF (reference sequence). In nucleotides, the CDR3 is TGTGCCACCAGCAAAACCTGGGGCAGGGCGACCAACAATGAGCAGTTCTTC. Protein: CATSKTWGRATNNEQFF.